This T cell receptor beta chain derives from a study of blood T cell repertoires in COVID-19. CDR3 length equals 11 residues. V was shortened by 2 bases and J by 6 bases, with 4 bases between the two germline ends. Germline CDR1 SGHKS, CDR2 YYEKEE (reference sequence). Profiling relied on immunoSEQ multiplex PCR, and the TCRdb table lists in-frame clones only, not all of them. Of about 55,000 clones in the sample, roughly 87% are singletons; the top ten hold roughly 3.6%. Enrolment of Seattle patients took place during active infection, and they were followed longitudinally. The sequenced sample consisted of peripheral blood. The source is a man aged 35 to 55 with COVID-19, enrolled during active disease. V and J are TRBV5-5 and TRBJ2-3; the D is unclear. In DNA form, the CDR3 reads TGTGCCAGCAGCTTTGGCGATACGCAGTATTTT. This sequence encodes CASSFGDTQYF.